This entry features one T cell receptor beta chain sequence. Only CD45RO-negative cells positively selected for CCR7 counted as naive CD8 cells, so terminally differentiated effector memory CD45RA+ cells were excluded. This sample was taken from a study of shared clonotypes between healthy human individuals. Using immunoSEQ multiplex PCR, the repertoire was profiled, and TCRdb retains in-frame clones only, with some absent. The table has about 2 million clones, over 85% seen once. Germline CDR1 reads MNHEY; CDR2 reads SVGAGI. Trimming removed 4 bases from V and 5 bases from J, with 9 bases in between. The CDR3 consists of 13 residues.

Sequenced input: naive CD8+ T cells sorted from blood. The origin of this receptor is a young man in good health. This chain uses TRBV6-5 with TRBJ1-5; no clear D. CDR3 protein: CASSWQEDQPQHF. CDR3 bases: TGTGCCAGCAGTTGGCAGGAAGATCAGCCCCAGCATTTT.